This is a list of T cell receptor beta chains from one sample in a study of OX40 agonist ivuxolimab in advanced cancers. Sequencing used immunoSEQ multiplex PCR; TCRdb keeps in-frame clones, though not all of them. The sample contains roughly 18,000 clones, around 69% of which appear only once. The sequenced sample was CD4+ or CD8+ T cells sorted from blood, obtained in a trial of the OX40 agonist ivuxolimab. The receptors shown here come from an adult with an advanced solid tumor such as melanoma, head and neck, liver or kidney cancer. Each CDR3 is given without its conserved first and last residue. A D gene is named only where the DNA matches it firmly.

-	TRBJ2-1	TRBV28	ASSSSVNRLNEQF
-	TRBJ2-7	TRBV7-3	ASSLGAGAEQY
-	TRBJ1-4	TRBV4-3	ASSQDGGRIGNEKLF
TRBD1	TRBJ1-5	TRBV27	ASRLTGSATPQH
TRBD1	TRBJ2-7	TRBV29-1	SVGTGDAKQY
TRBD1	TRBJ1-1	TRBV18	ASSPWFETGENTEAF
-	TRBJ2-1	TRBV6-5	ASSDSGSSYNEQF
-	TRBJ2-1	TRBV5-1	ASSLEGNDEQF
TRBD1	TRBJ1-4	TRBV7-9	AARTGEEKLF
TRBD1	TRBJ1-3	TRBV5-4	ASSGTGSGNTIY
-	TRBJ2-1	TRBV19	ASSTQGNEQF
-	TRBJ2-7	TRBV11-2	ASSLGIGSYEQY
-	TRBJ1-5	TRBV30	AWRLRDSNQPQH
-	TRBJ1-5	TRBV9	ASSAPGRTAWHQPQH
-	TRBJ2-1	TRBV6-5	ASTYGNYNEQF
TRBD2	TRBJ2-2	TRBV11-2	ASSLGLAGPGAGELF
TRBD1	TRBJ1-5	TRBV29-1	SVVPGGNQPQH
TRBD2	TRBJ2-3	TRBV29-1	SVVQGLAVRRADTQY
TRBD1	TRBJ1-1	TRBV5-4	ASSLRGQGATEAF
-	TRBJ1-4	TRBV5-1	ASSQDSTGGEKLF
TRBD1	TRBJ2-5	TRBV6-5	ASSPWTGQGETQY
TRBD1	TRBJ1-1	TRBV5-6	ASSSPRGQSELGAF
-	TRBJ1-4	TRBV6-1	ASSEAAATNEKLF
-	TRBJ1-4	TRBV15	ATSRDGINEKLF
-	TRBJ2-7	TRBV29-1	SVGRGLEQY